This TCR beta chain was sequenced in a study of T cell repertoires in cytomegalovirus infection. TCRdb analysed the reads with MiXCR anew, one entry per CDR3 protein. The sample records about 60,000 distinct CDR3 sequences, around 33% being singletons. Trimming left V 3 bases short and J 1 base short, with 9 bases between. This CDR3 comprises 14 residues. Germline values: CDR1 KGHSH, CDR2 LQKENI. This clonotype was seen more than once but under ten times. Its antigen is unidentified. Findings and limits, study-wide: Cumulated frequencies of public TCR beta families served to identify carriers of CMV plus the relevant HLA.

The TCR sequence derives from a human donor in good health (CMV status not recorded). Some clones in this sample may be carry-over from other donors' samples. The rearrangement links TRBV18 to TRBJ1-1, with D unresolved. The sequenced sample was PBMCs, sequenced either directly or after in vitro stimulation (not recorded which). Here the CDR3 reads CASSPGRSNTEAFF. Here the CDR3 DNA reads TGTGCCAGCTCACCGGGCCGGTCGAACACTGAAGCTTTCTTT.